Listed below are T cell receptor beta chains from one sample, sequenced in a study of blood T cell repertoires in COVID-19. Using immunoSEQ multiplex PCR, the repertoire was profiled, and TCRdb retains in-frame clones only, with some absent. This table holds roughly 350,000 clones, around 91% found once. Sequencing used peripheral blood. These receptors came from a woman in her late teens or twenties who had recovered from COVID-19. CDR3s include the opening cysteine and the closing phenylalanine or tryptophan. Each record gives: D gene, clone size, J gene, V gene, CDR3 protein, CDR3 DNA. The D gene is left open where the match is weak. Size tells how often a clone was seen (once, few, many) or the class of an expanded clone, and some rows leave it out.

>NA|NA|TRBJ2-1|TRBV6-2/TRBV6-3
CASSYSFTAVSYNEQFF
TGTGCCAGCAGTTACTCGTTCACAGCGGTCTCCTACAATGAGCAGTTCTTC
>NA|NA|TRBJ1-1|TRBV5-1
CASSLDNPRGDTEAFF
TGCGCCAGCAGCTTGGACAACCCCCGTGGAGACACTGAAGCTTTCTTT
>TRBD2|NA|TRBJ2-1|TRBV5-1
CASSWGTSGVYEQFF
TGCGCCAGCAGCTGGGGGACTAGCGGGGTATATGAGCAGTTCTTC
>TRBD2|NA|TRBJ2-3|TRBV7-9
CASSSGTSGRRRLGTQYF
TGTGCCAGCAGCTCCGGGACTAGCGGGAGAAGGAGGTTGGGTACGCAGTATTTT
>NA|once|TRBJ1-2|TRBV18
CASSPGAGYGYTF
TGTGCCAGCTCACCAGGGGCTGGGTATGGCTACACCTTC
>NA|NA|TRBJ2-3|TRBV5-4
CASSLRRGLDTQYF
TGTGCCAGCAGCTTGAGGAGGGGGCTGGATACGCAGTATTTT
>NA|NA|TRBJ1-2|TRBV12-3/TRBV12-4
CASSLNVGGYTF
TGTGCCAGCAGTTTAAACGTCGGTGGCTACACCTTC
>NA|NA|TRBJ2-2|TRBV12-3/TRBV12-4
CASSLIAGELFF
TGTGCCAGCAGTTTAATAGCCGGGGAGCTGTTTTTT
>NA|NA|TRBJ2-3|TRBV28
CASSQLTPLESDTQYF
TGTGCCAGCAGTCAACTAACTCCGCTAGAGTCAGATACGCAGTATTTT
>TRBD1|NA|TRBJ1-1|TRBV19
CASSSRDRVTEAFF
TGTGCCAGTAGTAGCCGGGACAGGGTCACTGAAGCTTTCTTT
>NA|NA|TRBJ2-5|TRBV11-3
CASSEWTSQGEETQYF
TGTGCCAGCAGCGAGTGGACGTCACAGGGTGAAGAGACCCAGTACTTC
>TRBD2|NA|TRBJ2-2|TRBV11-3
CASSLFGGRYTGELFF
TGTGCCAGCAGCTTATTTGGCGGGAGGTACACCGGGGAGCTGTTTTTT
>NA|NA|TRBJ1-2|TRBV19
CASTKRDKADNYGYTF
TGTGCCAGTACTAAAAGGGACAAGGCTGACAACTATGGCTACACCTTC
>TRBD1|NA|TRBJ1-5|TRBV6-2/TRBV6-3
CASSWTGMDQPQHF
TGTGCCAGCAGTTGGACAGGTATGGATCAGCCCCAGCATTTT
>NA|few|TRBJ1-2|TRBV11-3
CASSRQGYYGYTF
TGTGCCAGCAGCCGGCAGGGGTACTATGGCTACACCTTC
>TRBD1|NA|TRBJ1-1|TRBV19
CASSPQGAYTEAFF
TGTGCCAGTAGTCCTCAGGGGGCTTACACTGAAGCTTTCTTT
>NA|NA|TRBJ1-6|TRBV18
CASSQSGQYNSPLHF
TGTGCCAGCTCACAGTCGGGACAATATAATTCACCCCTCCACTTT
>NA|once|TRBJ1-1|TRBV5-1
CASRLGPGVNTEAFF
TGCGCCAGCAGACTGGGGCCGGGAGTGAACACTGAAGCTTTCTTT
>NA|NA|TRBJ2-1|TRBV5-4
CASSWSAQGGNEQFF
TGTGCCAGCAGCTGGTCGGCCCAGGGGGGCAATGAGCAGTTCTTC
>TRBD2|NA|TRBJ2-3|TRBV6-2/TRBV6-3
CASSYPRGGKQYF
TGTGCCAGCAGTTACCCCCGGGGGGGAAAGCAGTATTTT
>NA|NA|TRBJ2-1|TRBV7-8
CASSLVRVERNEQFF
TGTGCCAGCAGCTTAGTGCGGGTCGAGCGCAATGAGCAGTTCTTC
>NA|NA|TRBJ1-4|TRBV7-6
CASSLAAGTVATNEKLFF
TGTGCCAGCAGCTTAGCAGCGGGAACCGTCGCAACTAATGAAAAACTGTTTTTT
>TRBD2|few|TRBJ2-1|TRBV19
CASSIVGFRTSGRYEQFF
TGTGCCAGTAGTATAGTAGGCTTTCGAACTAGCGGGAGGTATGAGCAGTTCTTC
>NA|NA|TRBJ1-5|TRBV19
CASSQGLYQPQHF
TGTGCCAGTAGTCAGGGGCTTTATCAGCCCCAGCATTTT
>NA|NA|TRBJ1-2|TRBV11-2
CASSSLGGVYGYTF
TGTGCCAGCAGCTCCCTAGGGGGTGTCTATGGCTACACCTTC
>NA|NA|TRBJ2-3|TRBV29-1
CSVVREWGTDTQYF
TGCAGCGTTGTGCGGGAATGGGGAACAGATACGCAGTATTTT
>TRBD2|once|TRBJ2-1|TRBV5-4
CATTTGGRDYNEQFF
TGTGCCACCACAACTGGCGGGAGGGATTACAATGAGCAGTTCTTC
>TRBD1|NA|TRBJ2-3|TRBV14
CASSPDRDTDTQYF
TGTGCCAGCAGCCCGGACAGGGACACAGATACGCAGTATTTT
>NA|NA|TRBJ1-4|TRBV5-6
CASSLSAVTFEKLFF
TGTGCCAGCAGCTTGTCGGCGGTTACCTTTGAAAAACTGTTTTTT